The clone carrying this TCR beta chain is medium-sized within its sample. Its target is not known. With a constant-region primer, TCR beta cDNA was made from 400 to 550 ng of total RNA. The TCR beta library was amplified through three nested multiplex PCR rounds in a modified ARM-PCR procedure. Primers for the first two PCR rounds were TRBV1-TRBV30 forward primers and a C-beta reverse primer (approximately 10 cycles per round). TCRdb re-called the multiplex PCR reads with MiXCR, one entry per CDR3 protein. This table holds some 200,000 distinct CDR3 sequences, 65% found once. Alongside blood RNA obtained from unsorted whole blood, germline DNA was also extracted. The patients lived with chronic HBV infection and had not yet received any treatment. Trimming at V came to 5 bases and at J to 2 bases, leaving 7 bases not matched to a gene. CDR1 and CDR2 (germline): SGHAT, FQNNGV. The CDR3 contains 17 residues.

The sample comes from a study of tumor-infiltrating lymphocytes in primary liver carcinoma. For the study at large: Tumor lesions were T1-T3 N0M0 and spanned about 4 to 11 cm. Productive TCRbeta read yields ran from roughly 3.65 to 7.13 million per sample and were similar between tissues.

General study points: Top-250-clone fractions were significantly higher in tumors than in blood (p = 0.039).

V and J are TRBV11-2 and TRBJ2-3, with 13 bases matching TRBD2. This clonotype was sampled from a woman aged 55-69 years with primary liver carcinoma and hepatitis B virus infection. The sample consisted of peripheral blood. The CDR3 DNA follows: TGTGCCAGCAGCCTGGGACTAGCGGGGCCGGTCACAGATACGCAGTATTTT. Its translation: CASSLGLAGPVTDTQYF.